Presented here are 5 T cell receptor beta chains from one specimen sequenced in a study of molecular identifiers for immune sequencing clone quantification. TCRdb called the PCR reads again in MiXCR, with one record for every CDR3 protein. The sample shows 300,000 to 350,000 distinct CDR3 sequences, around a fifth of them seen only once. Specimen: naive CD8+ T cells from blood, with Jurkat cell RNA spiked in. As for subset: FACS-sorted CD8+CD4-CCR7+CD45RA+ naive T cells. These receptors came from a human donor in good health. Some libraries in this study had Jurkat cell RNA spiked in.

This clonotype was seen ten or more times. This chain connects TRBV9 to TRBJ1-5; D remains ambiguous. Trimming cost V 4 bases and J 5 bases, with 13 bases left between them. The length of the CDR3 is 14 residues. Germline CDR1 is SGDLS and CDR2 is YYNGEE. The DNA of the CDR3 is TGTGCCAGCAGCCCCAGCAGCGCGGATCAGCCCCAGCATTTT. Translated, it gives CASSPSSADQPQHF.

This clonotype was seen at least ten times. The rearrangement joins TRBV6-6 to TRBJ2-3, with 11 bases that match TRBD2. V lost 2 bases to trimming and J lost 6 bases; unmatched junction nucleotides: 7. Germline V lookup: CDR1 MNHNY, CDR2 SVGAGI (reference sequence). This CDR3 contains 16 residues. The CDR3 DNA sequence: TGTGCCAGCAGTTACATGACTAGCGGGATTTTTGATACGCAGTATTTT. This sequence encodes CASSYMTSGIFDTQYF.

A word on this clonotype: This clone may be a read error of a much larger clone one base away. This CDR3 is missing its conserved last phenylalanine or tryptophan, likely due to a read error. V gene TRBV6-5 combines with J gene TRBJ2-5, with D uncertain. This CDR3 has 13 residues. Trimming removed 2 bases at V and 2 bases at J, with 6 bases between. Germline V gives CDR1 MNHEY, CDR2 SVGAGI. The CDR3 nucleotides read TGTGCCAGCAGTTACAGCTCTCAAGAGACCCAGTACATC. Translation gives CASSYSSQETQYI.

The sample holds many counts of this clonotype. This chain links TRBV6-2 or TRBV6-3 with TRBJ1-1; D gene unclear. Between the trimmed V and J ends, which lost 6 bases and 7 bases, there was a span of 12 bases. The CDR3 spans 12 residues. The germline CDR1 and CDR2 sequences are MNHEY and SVGEGT. The CDR3 bases are TGTGCCAGCAGCTTACGGACCGATGAAGCTTTCTTT. This sequence encodes CASSLRTDEAFF.

The chain is built from TRBV10-2 and TRBJ2-5; 10 bases match TRBD2. V was pared by 6 bases and J by 8 bases, with 24 bases of the junction left unmatched. CDR3 size: 19 residues. Germline values: CDR1 WSHSY, CDR2 SAAADI. This chain's CDR3 is CASRTGHPRTSGDPGTQYF. In DNA, the CDR3 is TGCGCCAGCAGGACGGGACACCCAAGGACTAGCGGAGACCCCGGAACCCAGTACTTC.